This T cell receptor beta chain originates from a study of blood T cell repertoires in COVID-19. Study summary: COVID-19 samples, acute and convalescent, were from the United States, Italy and Spain. Sample material is recorded as cDNA or gDNA derived from T cells, B-cell-depleted T cells, or PBMCs.

In germline, CDR1 is SGHRS, CDR2 YFSETQ. The CDR3 covers 17 residues. V shed 7 bases and J 2 bases; nucleotides not matched to a gene: 12. Authors' data handling: Cell counts per sample came from amplifying reference gene primers. Here immunoSEQ multiplex PCR was the method, and the copy in TCRdb shows in-frame clones only, minus some. V and J calls and clone size follow that table, whereas D and trimming were derived from the DNA. The data contain approximately 160,000 clones, roughly four fifths of them singletons. The chain is built from TRBV5-1 and TRBJ2-6, with TRBD1 identical over 7 bases. The TCR originated in a human donor in a cohort sampled during active COVID-19. Sample: peripheral blood. CDR3 residues: CASGGQGVTAGANVLTF. CDR3 sequence (DNA): TGCGCCAGCGGTGGGCAGGGGGTGACCGCTGGGGCCAACGTCCTGACTTTC.